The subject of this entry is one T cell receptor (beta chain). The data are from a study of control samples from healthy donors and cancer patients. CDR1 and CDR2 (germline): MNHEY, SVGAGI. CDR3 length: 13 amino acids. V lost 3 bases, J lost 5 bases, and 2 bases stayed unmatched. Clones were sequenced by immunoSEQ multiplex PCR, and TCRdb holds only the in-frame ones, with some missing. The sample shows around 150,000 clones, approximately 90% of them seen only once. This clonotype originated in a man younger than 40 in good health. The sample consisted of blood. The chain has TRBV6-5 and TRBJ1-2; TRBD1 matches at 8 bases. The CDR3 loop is CASSYDRGYGYTF. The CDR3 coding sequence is TGTGCCAGCAGTTATGACAGGGGATATGGCTACACCTTC.